Sequencing of this T cell receptor beta chain was carried out in a study of Graves' ophthalmopathy and Graves' hyperthyroidism. Other autoimmune disease, uncontrolled infection, pregnancy and lactation led to exclusion. The study, taken as a whole, reports: The model forecast ophthalmopathy progression, reaching over 70% sensitivity and around 75% specificity. Detection in blood was also observed for most expanded thyroid clonotypes above 0.001 frequency.

TCR beta CDR3 regions were amplified from RNA transcripts. First-round RT-PCR relied on HTBI primers, and a second-round multiplex PCR came next. Using its own MiXCR run on the multiplex PCR reads, TCRdb lists one record per CDR3 protein. This sample has around 1.1 million distinct CDR3 sequences, with about 38% found just once. Details on this clonotype: Its antigen is undetermined.

The TCR originated in an adult man with Graves' hyperthyroidism. Specimen: peripheral blood or thyroid tissue (not recorded which).

CDR3 nucleotides: TGTGCCAGCAGCAAGGACGGGACGGATACGCAGTATTTT. This encodes CASSKDGTDTQYF. The chain combines TRBV7-9 with TRBJ2-3; D assignment may be TRBD1 or TRBD2 (5 bases each). The CDR3 loop spans 13 amino acids. Trimming pared 5 bases from V and 6 bases from J, leaving 12 bases between. The germline CDR1 and CDR2 sequences are SEHNR and FQNEAQ (reference sequence).